This TCR beta chain emerged from a study of OX40 agonist ivuxolimab in advanced cancers. Overall study context: A male proportion of about 84% was recorded, with mean age approximately 56 years and range about 20 to 79. Past anti-PD-1, anti-PD-L1 or anti-CTLA-4 therapy was accepted, and 30% to 50% had received some.

The CDR3 covers 14 residues. V lost 0 bases and J 8 bases, leaving 11 bases between the germline ends. CDR1 and CDR2 from the germline V gene are SGHAT and FQNNGV. The data were produced by immunoSEQ multiplex PCR, yet TCRdb's version contains in-frame clones alone and is incomplete. Of some 110,000 clones in the sample, around 95% are singletons; the top ten hold 0.15% to 0.19%. Blood sampling took place at baseline, cycle 4 day 1, and cycle 7 day 1. This specimen consisted of CD4+ or CD8+ T cells sorted from blood, obtained in a trial of the OX40 agonist ivuxolimab. The sequence was obtained from an adult with an advanced solid tumor such as melanoma, head and neck, liver or kidney cancer. The J gene is TRBJ2-1, the V gene TRBV11-2, with D uncertain. The CDR3 region is CASSLEDPEYEQFF. The CDR3 DNA sequence: TGTGCCAGCAGCTTAGAAGACCCGGAGTATGAGCAGTTCTTC.